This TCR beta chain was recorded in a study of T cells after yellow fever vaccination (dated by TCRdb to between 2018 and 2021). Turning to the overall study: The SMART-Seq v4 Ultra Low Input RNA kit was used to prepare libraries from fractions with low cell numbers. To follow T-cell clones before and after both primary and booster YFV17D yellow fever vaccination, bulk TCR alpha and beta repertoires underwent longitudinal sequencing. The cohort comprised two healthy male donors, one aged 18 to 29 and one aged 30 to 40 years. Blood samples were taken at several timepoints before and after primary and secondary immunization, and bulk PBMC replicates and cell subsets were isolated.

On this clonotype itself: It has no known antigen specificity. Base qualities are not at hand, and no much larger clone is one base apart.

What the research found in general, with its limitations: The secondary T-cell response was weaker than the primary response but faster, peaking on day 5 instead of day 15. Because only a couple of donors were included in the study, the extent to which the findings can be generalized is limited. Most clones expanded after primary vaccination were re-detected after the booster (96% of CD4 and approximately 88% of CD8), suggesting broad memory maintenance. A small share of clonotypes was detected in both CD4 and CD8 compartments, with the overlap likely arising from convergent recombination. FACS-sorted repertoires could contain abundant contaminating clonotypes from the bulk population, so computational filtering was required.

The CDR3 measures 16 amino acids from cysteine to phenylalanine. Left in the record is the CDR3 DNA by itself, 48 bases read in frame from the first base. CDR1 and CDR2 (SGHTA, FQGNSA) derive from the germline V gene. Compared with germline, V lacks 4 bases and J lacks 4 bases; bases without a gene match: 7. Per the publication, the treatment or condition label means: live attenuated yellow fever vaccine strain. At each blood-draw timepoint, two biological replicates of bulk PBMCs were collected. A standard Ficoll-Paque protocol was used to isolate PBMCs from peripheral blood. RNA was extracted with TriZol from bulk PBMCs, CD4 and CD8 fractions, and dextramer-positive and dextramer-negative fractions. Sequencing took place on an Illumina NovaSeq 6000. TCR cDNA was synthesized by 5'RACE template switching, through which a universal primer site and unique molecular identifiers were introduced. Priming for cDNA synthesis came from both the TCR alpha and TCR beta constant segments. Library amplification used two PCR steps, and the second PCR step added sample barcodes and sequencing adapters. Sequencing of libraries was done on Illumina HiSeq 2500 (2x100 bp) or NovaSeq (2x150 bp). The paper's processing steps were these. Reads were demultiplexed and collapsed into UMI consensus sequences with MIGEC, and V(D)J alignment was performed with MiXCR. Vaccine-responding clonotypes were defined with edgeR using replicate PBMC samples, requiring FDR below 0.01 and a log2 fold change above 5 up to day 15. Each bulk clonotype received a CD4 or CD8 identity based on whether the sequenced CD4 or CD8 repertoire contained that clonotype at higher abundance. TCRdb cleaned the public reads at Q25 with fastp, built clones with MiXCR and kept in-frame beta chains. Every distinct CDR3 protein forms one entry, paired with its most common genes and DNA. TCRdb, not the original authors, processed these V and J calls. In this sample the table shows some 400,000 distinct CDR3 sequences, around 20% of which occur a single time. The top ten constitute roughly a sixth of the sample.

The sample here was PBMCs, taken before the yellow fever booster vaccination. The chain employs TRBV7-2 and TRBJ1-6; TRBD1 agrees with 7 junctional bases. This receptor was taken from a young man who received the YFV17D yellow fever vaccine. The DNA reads TGTGCCAGCAGCTCGCGACAGGGCGTTTATAATTCACCCCTCCACTTT. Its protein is CASSSRQGVYNSPLHF.